The 20 T cell receptor beta chains given below trace back to one sample, sequenced in a study of beta chain features in type 1 diabetes. Reverse transcribing all isolated RNA meant expressed TCRB transcripts were sequenced. Using immunoSEQ multiplex PCR, the repertoire was profiled, and TCRdb retains in-frame clones only, with some absent. The sample yields 140,000 to 150,000 clones, under 60% seen once. The sample consisted of Tregs from blood. The receptors originated from a man aged 18 to 30 in good health.

This clone was observed a few times. The chain joins TRBV6-5 to TRBJ2-3, with D possibly matching TRBD1 (6 bases). V was shortened by 2 bases and J by 3 bases, with 12 bases between the two germline ends. Germline V CDR1 and CDR2: MNHEY, SVGAGI. The CDR3 spans 15 residues. The CDR3 DNA is TGTGCCAGCAGTTACACCGGACAGATGACAGATACGCAGTATTTT. Encoded protein: CASSYTGQMTDTQYF.

This clone was detected a few times. The chain joins TRBV11-2 to TRBJ2-1, with D unclear. The CDR3 is 17 amino acids. V dropped 5 bases and J dropped 1 base, with 18 bases sitting between them. Germline CDR1 and CDR2: SGHAT and FQNNGV. The CDR3 sequence is CASSLRPLSSSYNEQFF. For the CDR3, the DNA is TGTGCCAGCAGCCTCCGCCCCCTTAGTAGTTCCTACAATGAGCAGTTCTTC.

This chain connects TRBV19 to TRBJ2-7; tentatively, D is TRBD2 (6 bases). Germline CDR1 LNHDA, CDR2 SQIVND (reference sequence). With 3 bases removed from V and 2 bases from J, the gap between germline ends came to 17 bases. The CDR3 length is 16 residues. The CDR3 DNA sequence: TGTGCCAGTAGTATCGGAGGGCCTCCCGACCCCTACGAGCAGTACTTC. It yields the protein CASSIGGPPDPYEQYF. The full variable domain, completed using reference TRBV19 and TRBJ2-7, is DGGITQSPKYLFRKEGQNVTLSCEQNLNHDAMYWYRQDPGQGLRLIYYSQIVNDFQKGDIAEGYSVSREKKESFPLTVTSAQKNPTAFYLCASSIGGPPDPYEQYFGPGTRLTVT.

V gene TRBV5-1 combines with J gene TRBJ2-7; D gene unclear. The germline gives CDR1 SGHRS, CDR2 YFSETQ. With 0 bases removed from V and 2 bases from J, the gap between germline ends came to 6 bases. This CDR3 has 13 residues. The CDR3 spells CASSLGTTYEQYF. For the CDR3, the DNA is TGCGCCAGCAGCTTGGGCACAACCTACGAGCAGTACTTC.

This sequence joins TRBV7-9 and TRBJ1-5; 9 bases are shared with TRBD1. Germline CDR1 is SEHNR and CDR2 is FQNEAQ (reference sequence). After removal of 4 bases from V and 1 base from J, the junction contained 2 bases not matched to a gene. This CDR3 has 15 residues. The CDR3 coding sequence is TGTGCCAGCAGCTCCGGACAGGGGAGCAATCAGCCCCAGCATTTT. It codes for CASSSGQGSNQPQHF.

This clone was seen a few times. The chain combines TRBV7-2 with TRBJ1-2; D may be TRBD1 (5 bases). Germline CDR1 SGHTA, CDR2 FQGNSA. V lost 1 base, J lost 1 base, and 7 bases lay in between. The CDR3 loop spans 14 amino acids. DNA of the CDR3: TGTGCCAGCAGCTTAGAAAGGGGTAACTATGGCTACACCTTC. Translated, it gives CASSLERGNYGYTF.

J is TRBJ2-2 and V is TRBV30; D is possibly TRBD1 (5 bases). The CDR3 consists of 15 residues. The V end lost 3 bases, the J end lost 4 bases, and 15 bases lay between the germline ends. Per the germline V gene, CDR1 is GTSNPN and CDR2 is SVGIG (reference sequence). The CDR3 DNA reads as TGTGCCTGGAGCCTGGGGCAGGGTGTCACCGGGGAGCTGTTTTTT. Translation: CAWSLGQGVTGELFF. Full variable domain (remainder filled in from reference TRBV30 and TRBJ2-2): SQTIHQWPATLVQPVGSPLSLECTVEGTSNPNLYWYRQAAGRGLQLLFYSVGIGQISSEVPQNLSASRPQDRQFILSSKKLLLSDSGFYLCAWSLGQGVTGELFFGEGSRLTVL.

Notes on this clone: Germline and junction disagree at one end, which may indicate a read error. The chain carries TRBV18 and TRBJ2-7; possibly TRBD1 for D (5 bases). The V gene's germline CDR1 is KGHSH and CDR2 LQKENI. This CDR3 is built from 12 residues. The DNA for the CDR3 is TGTGCCAGCTCACCAATCCAGGGCTCTATCCACTTC. As protein: CASSPIQGSIHF.

This clone showed up just a few times. This chain links TRBV29-1 with TRBJ2-2; 7 nucleotides match TRBD1. With V trimmed by 7 bases and J by 6 bases, 5 bases remained unmatched. Germline-derived CDR1 and CDR2 are SQVTM and ANQGSEA. CDR3 length: 12 residues. The CDR3 DNA reads TGCAGCGCCAACAGGGGTTCCGGGGAGCTGTTTTTT. This translates into CSANRGSGELFF.

The chain couples TRBV7-2 to TRBJ2-4; 8 bases agree with TRBD2. The CDR3 has 14 amino acids. With 5 bases clipped from V and 7 bases from J, the junction kept 7 bases outside the gene matches. In germline, CDR1 is SGHTA, CDR2 FQGNSA. CDR3 sequence reads: CASSREGGRNIQYF. DNA of the CDR3: TGTGCCAGCAGCCGGGAGGGGGGAAGGAACATTCAGTACTTC.

Worth noting for this clone: A read error may produce the germline difference seen at one junction end. The J gene is TRBJ2-7, the V gene TRBV7-9; TRBD1 might be the D (5 bases). CDR1 is SEHNR, CDR2 FQNEAQ, per germline (reference sequence). This CDR3 contains 13 residues. DNA for the CDR3: TGTGCCACCAGCAGGACATCCAACTACGAGCAGTACTTC. As protein: CATSRTSNYEQYF.

This clone was recorded a few times. The chain is built from TRBV20-1 and TRBJ2-1; no clear D. This CDR3 has 11 amino acids. The germline V gene encodes CDR1 DFQATT and CDR2 SNEGSKA (reference sequence). Deletions cut 3 bases from V and 10 bases from J, with 10 bases between. The CDR3 DNA sequence: TGCAGTGCTAGTGTCCAGGCAGAGCAGTTCTTC. Translating gives CSASVQAEQFF.

The chain employs TRBV27 and TRBJ1-4, with D perhaps matching TRBD1 (6 bases). There are 16 residues in the CDR3. Germline lookup yields CDR1 MNHEY and CDR2 SMNVEV (reference sequence). V gave up 6 bases and J gave up 1 base, with 15 bases separating them. The CDR3 sequence is CASRREGVVTNEKLFF. The CDR3 nucleotides read TGTGCCAGCAGAAGGGAGGGGGTCGTAACTAATGAAAAACTGTTTTTT.

For the CDR3, the DNA is TGTGCCAGCAGCGGGACAGGACTTAGTGGATACTATGGCTACACCTTC. Translating gives CASSGTGLSGYYGYTF. V usage is TRBV2 and J usage is TRBJ1-2, with 8 bases aligning to TRBD1. The CDR3 sequence is 16 residues long. The germline CDR1 and CDR2 sequences are SNHLY and FYNNEI. V shed 6 bases, J shed 3 bases, and the junction held 12 bases outside the gene matches.

The chain is built from TRBV27 and TRBJ1-5, with D perhaps TRBD1 (5 bases). Trimming left V 2 bases short and J 3 bases short, with 11 bases between. This CDR3 contains 15 residues. CDR1 is MNHEY, CDR2 SMNVEV, per germline (reference sequence). The CDR3: CASSLTGGANQPQHF. CDR3 sequence (DNA): TGTGCCAGCAGTTTAACAGGAGGGGCCAATCAGCCCCAGCATTTT.

The V gene is TRBV30, the J gene TRBJ1-5, with D possibly being TRBD1 (6 bases). The CDR3 covers 13 residues. The germline V and J ends were trimmed by 3 bases and 7 bases, with 13 bases remaining between them. The germline V gene has CDR1 GTSNPN and CDR2 SVGIG (reference sequence). CDR3: CAWSGGADQPQHF. The CDR3, as DNA: TGTGCCTGGAGCGGGGGGGCAGACCAGCCCCAGCATTTT.

The chain couples TRBV30 to TRBJ2-5; D is unclear. Judging by the DNA end, TRBJ2-7 fits better; the J call may be wrong. The germline CDR1 and CDR2 sequences are GTSNPN and SVGIG (reference sequence). CDR3 size: 11 residues. Here the CDR3 DNA reads TGTGCCTGGAGCGTTTCCTACGAGCAGTACTTC. This translates into CAWSVSYEQYF.

In this sample, this clone turned up a few times. This chain links TRBV7-2 with TRBJ1-2; D is perhaps TRBD1 (6 bases). V was pared by 1 base and J by 5 bases, with 8 bases between. Germline V gives CDR1 SGHTA, CDR2 FQGNSA. The length of the CDR3 is 13 residues. The CDR3 spells CASSLEQGYGYTF. CDR3 in DNA: TGTGCCAGCAGCTTAGAACAGGGTTATGGCTACACCTTC.

The chain employs TRBV5-1 and TRBJ2-7; D perhaps matches TRBD1 (6 bases). There are 14 residues in the CDR3. Trimming pared 4 bases from V and 0 bases from J, leaving 11 bases between. Looked up from germline, CDR1 is SGHRS and CDR2 is YFSETQ. The CDR3 spells CASSRDRSSYEQYF. CDR3 nucleotides: TGCGCCAGCAGCCGAGACAGGAGCTCCTACGAGCAGTACTTC.

This chain connects TRBV6-5 to TRBJ1-3; 8 positions agree with TRBD1. CDR3 length equals 15 residues. V shed 0 bases and J 2 bases; nucleotides not matched to a gene: 0. Germline V gives CDR1 MNHEY, CDR2 SVGAGI. CDR3 sequence reads: CASSYSTGAGNTIYF. CDR3 nucleotides: TGTGCCAGCAGTTACTCGACAGGGGCTGGAAACACCATATATTTT.